The T cell receptor beta chain described here comes from a study of T cells in Graves' hyperthyroidism and ophthalmopathy. V dropped 5 bases and J dropped 4 bases, with 16 bases sitting between them. In germline, CDR1 is SNHLY, CDR2 FYNNEI. The CDR3 is 15 amino acids. RNA transcripts served as the template for amplifying TCR beta CDR3 regions. The HTBI set primed first-round TCR CDR3 RT-PCR. TCRdb re-called the multiplex PCR reads with MiXCR, one entry per CDR3 protein. Here the sample spans some 250,000 distinct CDR3 sequences, approximately 16% being singletons. This clonotype was observed at least ten times.

V gene TRBV2 combines with J gene TRBJ2-3; a possible D gene is TRBD2 (7 bases). Sequencing used blood. This clonotype was sampled from a woman aged 50 to 65 with Graves' hyperthyroidism that later progressed to Graves' ophthalmopathy. The CDR3: CASSSGGAVADTQYF. The CDR3 DNA reads as TGTGCCAGCAGTAGTGGGGGGGCTGTGGCAGATACGCAGTATTTT.